The rows below give T cell receptor beta chains drawn from one sample of a study of blood T cell repertoires in COVID-19. Libraries were prepared by immunoSEQ multiplex PCR; TCRdb keeps only in-frame clonotypes and omits some of them. In the table there are around 160,000 clones, around nine tenths of which are singletons. The sequenced sample was peripheral blood. These receptors were taken from a human donor in a cohort sampled during active COVID-19. Each CDR3 is given with its conserved first and last residue. A D gene is named only where the DNA matches it firmly. Clone size is not always given. Where it is, it says once, few, many or a class for expanded clones.

j_call,v_call,clone_size,d_call,cdr3_aa,cdr3_nt
TRBJ1-2,TRBV2,-,TRBD1,CASSRMGQSYGYTF,TGTGCCAGCAGTCGAATGGGACAGTCCTATGGCTACACCTTC
TRBJ2-1,TRBV5-4,-,TRBD2,CASSLGPSGSYNEQFF,TGTGCCAGCAGCTTGGGCCCTAGCGGATCCTACAATGAGCAGTTCTTC
TRBJ1-1,TRBV30,-,-,CAWSVTDLNTEAFF,TGTGCCTGGAGTGTAACAGATTTGAACACTGAAGCTTTCTTT
TRBJ2-5,TRBV29-1,once,TRBD1,CSVGAGQGNGETQYF,TGCAGCGTTGGGGCGGGACAGGGAAACGGAGAGACCCAGTACTTC
TRBJ1-2,TRBV19,few,-,CASSTMDTGYGYTF,TGTGCCAGTAGTACCATGGACACTGGCTATGGCTACACCTTC
TRBJ2-1,TRBV9,-,-,CASSVRRDAYNEQFF,TGTGCCAGCAGCGTAAGGCGGGACGCTTACAATGAGCAGTTCTTC
TRBJ2-7,TRBV6-5,-,-,CASRTETGKGYEQYF,TGTGCCAGCAGAACCGAGACAGGTAAAGGCTACGAGCAGTACTTC
TRBJ2-2,TRBV27,-,TRBD2,CASSFGLAGGPGELFF,TGTGCCAGCAGTTTCGGACTAGCGGGAGGGCCCGGGGAGCTGTTTTTT
TRBJ2-3,TRBV7-9,-,-,CASSYPGHRSTDTQYF,TGTGCCAGCAGTTACCCAGGACACAGGAGCACAGATACGCAGTATTTT
TRBJ2-1,TRBV7-2,-,TRBD2,CASSLARTSGGNEQFF,TGTGCCAGCAGCTTAGCCAGGACTAGCGGGGGAAATGAGCAGTTCTTC
TRBJ2-5,TRBV11-2,-,-,CASSLEIGGTQYF,TGTGCCAGCAGCTTAGAAATAGGGGGGACCCAGTACTTC
TRBJ2-1,TRBV7-2,-,-,CASSLILDGEQFF,TGTGCCAGCAGCTTAATCCTAGACGGTGAGCAGTTCTTC
TRBJ2-5,TRBV28,-,TRBD1,CASSTNRGTRETQYF,TGTGCCAGCAGCACTAACAGGGGGACCAGAGAGACCCAGTACTTC
TRBJ2-1,TRBV19,-,-,CASSLTQDSYNEQFF,TGTGCCAGTAGTTTAACTCAGGACAGTTACAATGAGCAGTTCTTC
TRBJ2-7,TRBV5-1,-,TRBD1,CASSLNRGPEQYF,TGCGCCAGCAGCTTGAACAGGGGGCCCGAGCAGTACTTC
TRBJ1-3,TRBV5-6,-,-,CASSLVGNTIYF,TGTGCCAGCAGCTTGGTAGGAAACACCATATATTTT
TRBJ2-3,TRBV5-1,-,TRBD2,CASSLASGGAVDTQYF,TGCGCCAGCAGCTTGGCTAGCGGGGGGGCCGTAGATACGCAGTATTTT
TRBJ2-5,TRBV5-1,-,TRBD1,CASSLADRGRETQYF,TGCGCCAGCAGCTTGGCGGACAGGGGGCGGGAGACCCAGTACTTC
TRBJ2-2,TRBV5-4,-,TRBD2,CASSLGSGRASHTGELFF,TGTGCCAGCAGCTTGGGTAGCGGGAGGGCCTCTCACACCGGGGAGCTGTTTTTT
TRBJ2-7,TRBV6-5,-,-,CASSDREAYEQYF,TGTGCCAGCAGCGACAGGGAGGCCTACGAGCAGTACTTC
TRBJ1-1,TRBV7-6,-,TRBD1,CASSLEGTGRSEAFF,TGTGCCAGCAGCTTAGAAGGGACAGGGCGGAGTGAAGCTTTCTTT
TRBJ2-7,TRBV7-2,-,TRBD2,CASSAGGYEQYF,TGTGCCAGCAGCGCGGGGGGCTACGAGCAGTACTTC
TRBJ2-2,TRBV9,-,TRBD2,CASSVGGTSGSGTGELFF,TGTGCCAGCAGCGTAGGGGGGACTAGCGGGAGTGGGACCGGGGAGCTGTTTTTT
TRBJ2-1,TRBV4-2,-,-,CASSQVVGSKGGNEQFF,TGTGCCAGCAGCCAAGTTGTCGGGAGTAAGGGAGGCAATGAGCAGTTCTTC
TRBJ1-6,TRBV30,-,-,CAWGLASPLHF,TGTGCCTGGGGACTAGCCTCACCCCTCCACTTT
TRBJ2-2,TRBV7-9,-,TRBD1,CASGRDREAGELFF,TGTGCCAGCGGACGGGACAGGGAGGCCGGGGAGCTGTTTTTT
TRBJ2-7,TRBV7-8,-,-,CASRFRRDSGEQYF,TGTGCCAGCAGATTCCGTCGTGACTCGGGGGAGCAGTACTTC
TRBJ2-7,TRBV6-5,-,-,CASSLTGIYEQYF,TGTGCCAGCAGTTTAACAGGGATTTACGAGCAGTACTTC
TRBJ2-2,TRBV13,-,TRBD1,CASSLVFSDRDRGQRHTGELFF,TGTGCCAGCAGCTTAGTATTCTCGGACCGGGACAGGGGGCAGAGGCACACCGGGGAGCTGTTTTTT
TRBJ1-6,TRBV27,-,TRBD1,CASSKQGATYNSPLHF,TGTGCCAGCAGTAAACAGGGGGCGACCTATAATTCACCCCTCCACTTT
TRBJ2-5,TRBV12-3/TRBV12-4,once,-,CASSSDSHWTQYF,TGTGCCAGCAGTTCAGACTCCCATTGGACCCAGTACTTC